This note documents a single T cell receptor (beta chain) sequence. This entry belongs to a study of shared clonotypes between healthy human individuals. This table comes from immunoSEQ multiplex PCR, and its TCRdb copy is limited to in-frame clones, with some not included. The repertoire includes 2,500,000 or so clones, over 85% of them detected once, and 0.14% sits in the top ten. The CDR3 loop spans 15 amino acids. Trimming left V 5 bases short and J 5 bases short, with 19 bases between. Looked up from germline, CDR1 is SGHVS and CDR2 is FQNEAQ. Source material: naive CD4+ T cells sorted from blood. Indicated subset: CD45RA+ positively selected. The chain has TRBV7-8 and TRBJ2-7, with D perhaps TRBD1 or TRBD2 (5 bases each). The origin of this receptor is a man between 18 and 35 years old in good health. CDR3 nucleotides: TGTGCCAGCAGCATTCAGGGAGTGACTAACCACGAGCAGTACTTC. Protein sequence: CASSIQGVTNHEQYF.